This paragraph reports one TCR beta chain. Per germline, CDR1 LNHDA and CDR2 SQIVND (reference sequence). The CDR3 covers 13 residues. With V trimmed by 4 bases and J by 7 bases, 4 bases remained unmatched. Survey-level immunoSEQ v3.0 assays were run. The repertoire was sequenced with immunoSEQ multiplex PCR; TCRdb's copy has only in-frame clones and lacks some. Among some 47,000 clones listed, about 95% were seen once. This specimen belongs to a study of long-term antiretroviral therapy in people with HIV. The chain has TRBV19 and TRBJ2-1; 7 positions agree with TRBD1. The material sequenced was unsorted PBMCs, taken 3.7 years after starting antiretroviral therapy. The sequence came from a woman aged 50 to 65 with HIV. The CDR3, as DNA: TGTGCCAGTAGTAGCCGGGACAGAAATGAGCAGTTCTTC. This encodes CASSSRDRNEQFF.